The 25 T cell receptor beta chains listed next were all sequenced from one sample in a study of response to subunit inactivated influenza vaccine. TCRdb independently ran MiXCR on the RT-PCR reads; one entry per CDR3 protein. The table has about 780,000 distinct CDR3 sequences, under 20% seen once; the top ten hold about a tenth. Material: PBMCs from blood, obtained around 5 days after vaccination. The receptors here all came from a man aged 50-59 years who received an inactivated influenza vaccine.

The chain carries TRBV14 and TRBJ2-1; 9 positions match TRBD2. The CDR3 is 16 amino acids. V was clipped by 1 base and J by 0 bases; unmatched bases: 1. CDR1 and CDR2 from the germline V gene are SGHDN and FVKESK. The CDR3, as DNA: TGTGCCAGCAGCCAAGCTAGCGGGACCTCCTACAATGAGCAGTTCTTC. This sequence encodes CASSQASGTSYNEQFF.

The chain joins TRBV7-8 to TRBJ2-7, with no clear D. The CDR3 is 15 residues long. The V end was cut by 5 bases, the J end by 2 bases, with 16 bases between. Germline V gene lookup returns CDR1 SGHVS and CDR2 FQNEAQ. CDR3 DNA sequence: TGTGCCAGCAGCCCCCGCCCTAGGCAGACCTACGAGCAGTACTTC. Translating it yields CASSPRPRQTYEQYF. Looking up the rest from reference TRBV7-8 and TRBJ2-7 gives the full variable domain: GAGVSQSPRYKVAKRGQDVALRCDPISGHVSLFWYQQALGQGPEFLTYFQNEAQLDKSGLPSDRFFAERPEGSVSTLKIQRTQQEDSAVYLCASSPRPRQTYEQYFGPGTRLTVT.

This clonotype has ten or more counts. The chain recombines TRBV20-1 with TRBJ2-3; TRBD2 aligns across 9 bases. Germline lookup yields CDR1 DFQATT and CDR2 SNEGSKA (reference sequence). The V gene end was trimmed by 5 bases and the J gene end by 3 bases; junction bases not matched to a gene: 6. The CDR3 extends over 14 amino acids. The CDR3 DNA sequence: TGCAGTGCTCATCTAGCGGGGCGGACAGATACGCAGTATTTT. It yields the protein CSAHLAGRTDTQYF.

This clonotype was observed at least ten times. The chain combines TRBV12-3 or TRBV12-4 with TRBJ1-1; D might be TRBD1 (6 bases). This CDR3 has 16 amino acids. V was cut by 1 base and J by 5 bases, with 17 bases left in between. The CDR3, as DNA: TGTGCCAGCAGTTTAGAAGGCGGGCAGGGGTATACTGAAGCTTTCTTT. This encodes CASSLEGGQGYTEAFF.

The chain is built from TRBV30 and TRBJ2-7, with D perhaps assigned TRBD1 or TRBD2 (5 bases each). This CDR3 is 13 amino acids long. Looked up from germline, CDR1 is GTSNPN and CDR2 is SVGIG (reference sequence). Trimming took 4 bases from V and 1 from J, leaving 11 bases between them. The CDR3 region has the DNA TGTGCCTGGAAGATATGGGGGTCCTACGAGCAGTACTTC. As protein: CAWKIWGSYEQYF.

V gene TRBV7-9 combines with J gene TRBJ2-5, with D perhaps TRBD1 (7 bases). CDR3 length: 14 amino acids. CDR1 is SEHNR and CDR2 is FQNEAQ in the germline V gene (reference sequence). Trimming took 5 bases from V and 5 from J, leaving 15 bases between them. The CDR3 region has the DNA TGTGCCAGCAGCGAAACAGGGGAGGAGGAGACCCAGTACTTC. As protein: CASSETGEEETQYF.

The sample holds a few counts of this clonotype. This chain joins TRBV20-1 and TRBJ2-3; the match to TRBD2 covers 16 bases. The CDR3 totals 15 residues. Losses at the gene ends were 4 bases for V and 3 bases for J; bases not matched to a gene: 1. Germline values: CDR1 DFQATT, CDR2 SNEGSKA (reference sequence). The CDR3 protein is CSATGLAGGTDTQYF. The CDR3 DNA follows: TGCAGTGCTACGGGACTAGCGGGGGGGACAGATACGCAGTATTTT.

V and J are TRBV10-3 and TRBJ2-7; D is uncertain. The CDR3 sequence is 14 residues long. The germline CDR1 and CDR2 sequences are ENHRY and SYGVKD. Trimming took off 4 bases at V and 0 bases at J, with 10 bases between the two ends. The CDR3 loop reads CAISGPESSYEQYF. The CDR3 DNA reads as TGTGCCATCAGTGGTCCTGAAAGCTCCTACGAGCAGTACTTC.

This rearrangement joins TRBV29-1 to TRBJ2-1, with 7 bases that match TRBD2. CDR3 length: 13 residues. The V gene's germline CDR1 is SQVTM and CDR2 ANQGSEA. The ends lost 7 bases at V and 5 bases at J; junction bases unmatched: 8. CDR3 DNA sequence: TGCAGCGCCCTGGTTGCGGGAGACAATGAGCAGTTCTTC. Its protein product is CSALVAGDNEQFF.

The rearrangement joins TRBV6-1 to TRBJ2-1; 9 nucleotides line up with TRBD2. In germline, CDR1 is MNHNS, CDR2 SASEGT. The V segment lost 7 bases and the J segment 3 bases; nucleotides outside the gene matches: 10. The CDR3 loop spans 16 amino acids. The CDR3 reads CASTGQSGRNYNEQFF. CDR3 sequence (DNA): TGTGCCAGCACCGGTCAAAGCGGGAGGAACTACAATGAGCAGTTCTTC.

V gene TRBV12-3 or TRBV12-4 combines with J gene TRBJ1-1, with TRBD1 as a possible D gene (5 bases). This CDR3 spans 14 amino acids. Trimming pared 6 bases from V and 3 bases from J, leaving 14 bases between. The chain's CDR3 is CASSAGLPYTEAFF. In DNA form, the CDR3 reads TGTGCCAGCAGCGCGGGACTCCCATACACTGAAGCTTTCTTT.

The chain joins TRBV30 to TRBJ2-1; TRBD1 matches at 12 bases. The CDR3 is 15 amino acids. V shed 4 bases, J shed 8 bases, and the junction held 9 bases outside the gene matches. The germline V gene has CDR1 GTSNPN and CDR2 SVGIG (reference sequence). The CDR3 bases are TGTGCCTGGATCCGGGACAGGGGGCGCGGGCATGAGCAGTTCTTC. It encodes CAWIRDRGRGHEQFF.

This clonotype has more than one count but fewer than ten. This rearrangement joins TRBV7-2 to TRBJ2-2; D call uncertain. Germline V lookup: CDR1 SGHTA, CDR2 FQGNSA. CDR3 length: 15 amino acids. V was shortened by 5 bases and J by 4 bases, with 14 bases between the two germline ends. The CDR3 sequence: CASSPQVAGTGELFF. The CDR3 region has the DNA TGTGCCAGCAGCCCCCAGGTGGCTGGCACCGGGGAGCTGTTTTTT.

This clonotype was found a few times. The CDR3 is CASRPGGMKNNEQFF. CDR3 nucleotide sequence: TGTGCCAGCAGGCCCGGCGGGATGAAAAACAATGAGCAGTTCTTC. V usage is TRBV28 and J usage is TRBJ2-1; the D gene is possibly TRBD2 (6 bases). The length of the CDR3 is 15 residues. Germline V gene data show CDR1 as MDHEN and CDR2 as SYDVKM. Trimming removed 6 bases at V and 5 bases at J, with 17 bases between.

This clonotype appeared a few times. The V call is TRBV5-6, the J call TRBJ1-2; 7 nucleotides agree with TRBD1. The germline CDR1 and CDR2 sequences are SGHDT and YYEEEE. The length of the CDR3 is 17 residues. The trim removed 5 bases at V and 0 bases at J, leaving 13 bases unmatched. The CDR3 DNA reads as TGTGCCAGCAGTTCTACTGGACAGGCGATAGCTAACTATGGCTACACCTTC. Translated, it gives CASSSTGQAIANYGYTF.

This clonotype was detected only a few times. The chain employs TRBV5-1 and TRBJ2-5; a weak D match, TRBD2 (6 bases). V was shortened by 4 bases and J by 2 bases, with 9 bases between the two germline ends. The CDR3 consists of 13 residues. Germline values: CDR1 SGHRS, CDR2 YFSETQ. CDR3 loop: CASSSLAQETQYF. CDR3 coding DNA: TGCGCCAGCAGCAGTCTAGCGCAAGAGACCCAGTACTTC.

This clonotype was detected only a few times. This rearrangement joins TRBV4-2 to TRBJ2-2; D unresolved. The CDR3 loop spans 11 amino acids. Germline V gene lookup returns CDR1 LGHNA and CDR2 YNFKEQ. The V gene lost 1 base and the J gene lost 9 bases, with 3 bases spanning the gap. The CDR3 reads CASSQGWELFF. The CDR3 coding sequence is TGTGCCAGCAGCCAAGGCTGGGAGCTGTTTTTT.

This clonotype was observed many times. J is TRBJ2-4 and V is TRBV20-1; D remains ambiguous. CDR1 is DFQATT, CDR2 SNEGSKA, per germline (reference sequence). V lost 1 base, J lost 9 bases, and 10 bases lay in between. This CDR3 contains 12 residues. The CDR3 DNA follows: TGCAGTGCTAGAGGTCACTCCGTCATTCAGTACTTC. This codes for CSARGHSVIQYF.

This clonotype occurred a few times. This chain connects TRBV3-1 to TRBJ2-7, with 7 bases aligning to TRBD1. V was pared by 4 bases and J by 5 bases, with 5 bases of the junction left unmatched. The CDR3 totals 13 residues. CDR1 is LGHDT, CDR2 YNNKEL, per germline (reference sequence). CDR3 region: CASSRRDRNEQYF. In DNA, the CDR3 is TGTGCCAGCAGCCGCCGGGACAGAAACGAGCAGTACTTC.

The chain employs TRBV28 and TRBJ2-7; 7 bases are a match to TRBD2. Germline trimming cut 10 bases from V and 3 bases from J; bases unmatched to any gene: 15. Germline assignment: CDR1 MDHEN and CDR2 SYDVKM. The CDR3 covers 15 residues. CDR3 protein: CATQFGGGSIYEQYF. In DNA, the CDR3 is TGTGCCACCCAGTTCGGGGGAGGGTCAATCTACGAGCAGTACTTC.

The rearrangement links TRBV21-1 to TRBJ1-6; TRBD1 reflects the table's D call only, with no check against the DNA. TRBV21-1 is reported as a pseudogene. This CDR3 has 17 residues. CDR3 sequence (DNA): TGTGCCAGCAGCAAACCCCCCAGGGAAGTTTCTAATTCACCCCTCCACTTT. Protein: CASSKPPREVSNSPLHF.

This chain connects TRBV4-3 to TRBJ2-1; TRBD2 might be the D (5 bases). V was trimmed by 1 base and J by 4 bases, leaving 8 bases between them. This CDR3 has 14 residues. The V gene's germline CDR1 is LGHNA and CDR2 YSLEER. CDR3: CASSQAGKYNEQFF. The CDR3 coding sequence is TGCGCCAGCAGCCAAGCCGGGAAGTACAATGAGCAGTTCTTC.

This chain uses TRBV5-6 with TRBJ2-1; the D gene could be TRBD1 or TRBD2 (5 bases each). Looked up from germline, CDR1 is SGHDT and CDR2 is YYEEEE. The CDR3 length is 14 residues. V was clipped by 3 bases and J by 5 bases, with 12 bases between them. The CDR3 DNA follows: TGTGCCAGCAGCTGGAGGTCAGGGAACAATGAGCAGTTCTTC. Translated: CASSWRSGNNEQFF.

V and J are TRBV4-1 and TRBJ1-5; 7 nucleotides line up with TRBD1. Germline lookup yields CDR1 MGHRA and CDR2 YSYEKL. Trimming cost V 1 base and J 7 bases; bases outside gene matches: 13. CDR3 length: 17 residues. The CDR3 protein is CASSQAPGQRTGQPQHF. In DNA form, the CDR3 reads TGCGCCAGCAGCCAAGCCCCGGGACAGCGAACAGGGCAGCCCCAGCATTTT.

This clonotype was detected a few times. The chain uses TRBV28 and TRBJ2-7, with TRBD2 matching over 14 bases. Germline assignment: CDR1 MDHEN and CDR2 SYDVKM. The V segment lost 1 base and the J segment 6 bases; nucleotides outside the gene matches: 2. This CDR3 has 15 residues. The CDR3 DNA follows: TGTGCCAGCAGTTTATCTGGACTAGCGGGAGGCGAGCAGTACTTC. Residues: CASSLSGLAGGEQYF.